Given below is one TCR beta chain in context. Germline CDR1 reads SGHKS; CDR2 reads YYEKEE (reference sequence). The CDR3 length is 15 residues. With V trimmed by 0 bases and J by 3 bases, 3 bases remained unmatched. The entry originates in a study of shared clonotypes between healthy human individuals. Naive CD8 isolation took CD45RO-negative cells positively selected for CCR7 and excluded terminally differentiated effector memory CD45RA+ cells. The table came from immunoSEQ multiplex PCR; TCRdb's copy has only in-frame clones and leaves some out. The repertoire holds around 600,000 clones, with 98% as singletons.

Source material: naive CD8+ T cells sorted from blood. The gene calls are TRBV5-5 and TRBJ2-1; 7 positions agree with TRBD1. The clonotype originates from a man aged 25 to 45 in good health. CDR3 in amino acids: CASSLEGTVYNEQFF. The DNA of the CDR3 is TGTGCCAGCAGCTTGGAAGGGACAGTCTACAATGAGCAGTTCTTC.